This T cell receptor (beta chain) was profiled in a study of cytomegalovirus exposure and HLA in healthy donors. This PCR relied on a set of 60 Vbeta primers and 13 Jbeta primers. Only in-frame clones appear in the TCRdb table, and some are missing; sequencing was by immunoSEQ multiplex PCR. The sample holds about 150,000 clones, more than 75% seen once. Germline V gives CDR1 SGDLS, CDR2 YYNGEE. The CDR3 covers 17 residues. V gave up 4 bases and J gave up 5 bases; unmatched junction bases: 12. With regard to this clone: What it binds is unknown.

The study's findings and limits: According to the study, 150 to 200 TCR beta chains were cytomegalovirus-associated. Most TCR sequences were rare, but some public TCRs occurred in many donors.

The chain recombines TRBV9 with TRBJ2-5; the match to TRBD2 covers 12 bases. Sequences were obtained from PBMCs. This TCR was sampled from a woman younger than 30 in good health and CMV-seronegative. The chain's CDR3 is CASSCGASGGVAETQYF. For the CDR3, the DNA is TGTGCCAGCAGCTGCGGGGCTAGCGGGGGGGTAGCGGAGACCCAGTACTTC.